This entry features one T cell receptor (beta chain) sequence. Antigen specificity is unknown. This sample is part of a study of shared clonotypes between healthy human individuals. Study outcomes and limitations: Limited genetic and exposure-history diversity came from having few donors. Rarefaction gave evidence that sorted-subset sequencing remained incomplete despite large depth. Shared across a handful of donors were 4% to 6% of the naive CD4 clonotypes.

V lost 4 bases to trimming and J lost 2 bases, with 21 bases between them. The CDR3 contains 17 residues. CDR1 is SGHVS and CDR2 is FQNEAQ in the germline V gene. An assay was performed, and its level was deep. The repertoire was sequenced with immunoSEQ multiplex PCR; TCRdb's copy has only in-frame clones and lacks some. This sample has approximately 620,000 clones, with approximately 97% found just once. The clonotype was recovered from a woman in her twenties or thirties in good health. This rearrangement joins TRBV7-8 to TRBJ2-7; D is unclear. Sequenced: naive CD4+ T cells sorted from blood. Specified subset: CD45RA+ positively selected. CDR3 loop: CASSYLTAWKSPYEQYF. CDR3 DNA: TGTGCCAGCAGCTACCTGACGGCGTGGAAAAGTCCCTACGAGCAGTACTTC.